There are many counts of the clone carrying this TCR beta chain. This sample is part of a study of neurological immune-mediated disorders. The ends lost 1 base at V and 15 bases at J; junction bases unmatched: 9. There are 14 residues in the CDR3. Germline V gene lookup returns CDR1 LGHDT and CDR2 YNNKEL (reference sequence). Synthesis of cDNA was carried out by template-switch 5'RACE. The reaction used 10-nucleotide random UMIs. From the 5' RACE reads, TCRdb called clonotypes with MiXCR, one entry per CDR3 protein. Of approximately 45,000 distinct CDR3 sequences listed, over 9.5% are singletons. The chain combines TRBV3-1 with TRBJ2-1, with 10 nucleotides matching TRBD1. This clonotype was sampled from a female donor in good health. The sequencing sample was made of PBMCs. In DNA form, the CDR3 reads TGTGCCAGCAGCCAAGGACAGGGGGCTGTCCTTGGGTTCTTC. The encoded protein is CASSQGQGAVLGFF.